This TCR beta chain was sequenced for a study of memory CD4+ T cells and cytomegalovirus serostatus (dated by TCRdb to between 2018 and 2020). About the investigation overall: A total of about 35 healthy Belgian adults, of whom 9 were CMV seropositive and about 25 were CMV seronegative, were included in the cohort. To replicate a published TCR-based CMV serostatus classifier, the researchers sequenced the CD4+ memory TCRbeta repertoires of a Belgian cohort whose cytomegalovirus serostatus was known. General findings and caveats noted by the study authors: Among the 160 or so previously reported CMV-associated TCRbeta sequences, roughly 68 showed up in the CD4+ memory repertoires, with each one found in between one and five individuals. For predicting CMV serostatus, the median bootstrapped AUC was approximately 0.95 using the original framework and 0.91 using a US-trained random forest. The results were interpreted as suggesting that the CMV-associated TCR signature is largely present in the CD4+ memory repertoire. The original-framework classifier achieved a median bootstrapped AUC of approximately 0.96 with a 95% CI of 0.76-1.00 on the Belgian cohort. Only CD4+CD45RO+ memory cells were sequenced, unlike the original study, which covered naive and memory CD4+ and CD8+ populations.

The Quick-DNA Microprep Kit was used to extract genomic DNA from the sorted cells. TCRbeta DNA was amplified with the immunoSEQ hsTCRbeta kit following the manufacturer's protocol. An Illumina MiSeq instrument was used to sequence the TCRbeta libraries. Concerning the study's data processing: After out-of-frame sequences were removed, 2,204,828 distinct TCRbeta sequences remained, averaging about 67,000 per individual. Each individual was scored by the count of around 160 previously reported CMV-associated TCRbeta sequences and the total productive distinct TCRbeta count. A beta-binomial model was reimplemented in Python, and scikit-learn random forests with default parameters were trained on US cohort data. Classifier performance on the Belgian cohort was summarized as median AUC with percentile confidence intervals over 10,000 bootstrap iterations. As stored in TCRdb, this immuneACCESS dataset retains in-frame rearrangements with V and J assigned. A fraction of the clones does not appear; measured against another copy, unresolved V genes explain less than half of the discrepancy, and the remainder lacks a known reason. The DNA was the basis for D and trimming; V, J and clone size are from that table. The sample records under 65,000 clones, roughly 78% of which are singletons. More than 0.65% of the sample is taken by the ten largest.

A FACSAria II was used to sort memory CD4+ T cells, defined as single viable CD3+CD4+CD8-CD45RO+ cells. CMV serostatus was determined with a Roche Elecsys assay detecting serum IgG against CMV pp150, pp28, p38 and p52. Following thawing, total CD4+ T cells were enriched through positive selection using CD4 magnetic microbeads. The samples came from a different study that was designed specifically to examine the CD4+ T cell memory repertoire. Following standard operating procedures, peripheral blood mononuclear cells were isolated and cryopreserved, while serum was kept at -80 degrees C. CD3-PerCP (BW264/56), CD4-APC (RPA-T4), CD45RO-PE (UCHT1) and CD8-Pacific Orange (3B5) antibodies were used for staining, and non-viable cells were excluded with Sytox blue. Remarks on this clone: Its antigen target is currently unknown. Base qualities are not at hand, and no much larger clone is one base apart.

V loses 4 bases of germline sequence and J loses 4 bases, and the interval between the two ends is 20 bases. Including cysteine and phenylalanine, the CDR3 has 17 amino acids. The CDR3 DNA has 51 bases and is translated from base 1. The CDR1 and CDR2 encoded by the germline V gene (reference sequence) are GTSNPN and SVGIG. The sequence was obtained from an adult in good health and CMV-seronegative. Sequencing was carried out using memory CD4+ T cells from blood. The rearranged chain carries TRBV30 and TRBJ2-6; the D gene identity is not certain. The sequenced DNA: TGTGCCTGGACCCCAACAATCCCAGTCTCCGGGGCCAACGTCCTGACTTTC. Translated, this gives CAWTPTIPVSGANVLTF.